These 30 T cell receptor beta chains were all obtained from the same sample, sequenced in a study of shared clonotypes between healthy human individuals. Method: immunoSEQ multiplex PCR; TCRdb's copy keeps in-frame clones and lacks some. The sample consists of about 2,500,000 clones, just over 90% of them appearing once. Sequenced sample: naive CD4+ T cells sorted from blood. Subset described: CD45RA+ positively selected. All receptors derive from a man between 18 and 29 years old in good health.

This rearrangement joins TRBV9 to TRBJ2-5; D gene ambiguous. Germline CDR1 and CDR2: SGDLS and YYNGEE. There are 15 residues in the CDR3. The germline V and J ends were trimmed by 1 base and 5 bases, with 15 bases remaining between them. The CDR3 DNA follows: TGTGCCAGCAGCGTAACACCTTTTACCGGGGAGACCCAGTACTTC. Protein: CASSVTPFTGETQYF.

The V gene is TRBV6-6, the J gene TRBJ2-5, with 10 bases matching TRBD2. This CDR3 is built from 16 residues. Per germline, CDR1 MNHNY and CDR2 SVGAGI (reference sequence). Germline trimming cut 2 bases from V and 5 bases from J; bases unmatched to any gene: 8. The CDR3 protein is CASSYESGGAKETQYF. The CDR3 DNA sequence: TGTGCCAGCAGTTACGAGAGCGGGGGGGCCAAGGAGACCCAGTACTTC.

The chain has TRBV14 and TRBJ1-1, with a tentative D call TRBD1 (5 bases). Germline V lookup: CDR1 SGHDN, CDR2 FVKESK. The CDR3 loop spans 13 amino acids. V gave up 4 bases and J gave up 0 bases, with 6 bases separating them. The CDR3 sequence is CASSRDLNTEAFF. CDR3 coding DNA: TGTGCCAGCAGCCGGGACTTGAACACTGAAGCTTTCTTT.

Only a few counts were recorded for this clone. Additional DNA sequences in this sample encode the identical CDR3. This sequence joins TRBV2 and TRBJ1-5; no clear D gene. This CDR3 comprises 11 residues. The V end lost 4 bases, the J end lost 5 bases, and 3 bases lay between the germline ends. CDR1 SNHLY and CDR2 FYNNEI come from the germline V gene. The CDR3 is CASSVDQPQHF. The DNA of the CDR3 is TGTGCCAGCAGTGTTGATCAGCCCCAGCATTTT.

This rearrangement joins TRBV10-3 to TRBJ2-5; D is ambiguous. The CDR3 is 13 residues long. V lost 7 bases to trimming and J lost 5 bases, with 14 bases between them. From germline, CDR1 is ENHRY and CDR2 SYGVKD. CDR3 sequence reads: CAINLGPRETQYF. In DNA, the CDR3 is TGTGCCATCAATCTGGGTCCGAGGGAGACCCAGTACTTC.

This chain uses TRBV13 with TRBJ2-1; 11 bases map to TRBD2. With 4 bases clipped from V and 0 bases from J, the junction kept 26 bases outside the gene matches. This CDR3 has 24 amino acids. Germline V lookup: CDR1 PRHDT, CDR2 FYEKMQ (reference sequence). The chain's CDR3 is CASSSLYRKVAGGPWGSSYNEQFF. In DNA form, the CDR3 reads TGTGCCAGCAGCTCGTTATATCGGAAGGTAGCGGGAGGGCCTTGGGGGAGCTCCTACAATGAGCAGTTCTTC.

V gene TRBV5-1 combines with J gene TRBJ2-5; D gene ambiguous. From germline, CDR1 is SGHRS and CDR2 YFSETQ. The CDR3 loop spans 13 amino acids. Trimming pared 1 base from V and 5 bases from J, leaving 9 bases between. The CDR3 bases are TGCGCCAGCAGCTTGCCGACGTTGGAGACCCAGTACTTC. It codes for CASSLPTLETQYF. The full variable domain, its missing parts supplied by reference TRBV5-1 and TRBJ2-5, is KAGVTQTPRYLIKTRGQQVTLSCSPISGHRSVSWYQQTPGQGLQFLFEYFSETQRNKGNFPGRFSGRQFSNSRSEMNVSTLELGDSALYLCASSLPTLETQYFGPGTRLLVL.

The CDR3 DNA is TGTGCCAGCAGCTTGGTCCCGGGACAGGGGGTACGACAGCCCCAGCATTTT. Translation: CASSLVPGQGVRQPQHF. The chain recombines TRBV5-5 with TRBJ1-5; 11 nucleotides match TRBD1. Germline CDR1 reads SGHKS; CDR2 reads YYEKEE (reference sequence). V shed 0 bases and J 7 bases; nucleotides not matched to a gene: 9. This CDR3 is 17 amino acids long. The full variable domain, rest sourced from reference TRBV5-5 and TRBJ1-5, is DAGVTQSPTHLIKTRGQQVTLRCSPISGHKSVSWYQQVLGQGPQFIFQYYEKEERGRGNFPDRFSARQFPNYSSELNVNALLLGDSALYLCASSLVPGQGVRQPQHFGDGTRLSIL.

The chain carries TRBV7-3 and TRBJ2-1; the D gene could be TRBD1 or TRBD2 (5 bases each). Germline lookup yields CDR1 SGHTA and CDR2 FQGTGA. CDR3 length: 15 residues. V lost 0 bases and J 0 bases, leaving 6 bases between the germline ends. CDR3 sequence: CASSLTGDSYNEQFF. The CDR3 bases are TGTGCCAGCAGCTTAACGGGGGACTCCTACAATGAGCAGTTCTTC. The complete variable domain, with remaining parts taken from reference TRBV7-3 and TRBJ2-1, reads GAGVSQTPSNKVTEKGKYVELRCDPISGHTALYWYRQSLGQGPEFLIYFQGTGAADDSGLPNDRFFAVRPEGSVSTLKIQRTERGDSAVYLCASSLTGDSYNEQFFGPGTRLTVL.

Details on this clone: The sample has other DNA sequences that encode this CDR3 too. The rearrangement links TRBV30 to TRBJ1-5, with no clear D. Germline-derived CDR1 and CDR2 are GTSNPN and SVGIG (reference sequence). V lost 2 bases and J lost 0, with 5 bases in between. The CDR3 is 13 residues long. This CDR3 reads CAWSSNSNQPQHF. The CDR3 DNA reads TGTGCCTGGAGTTCCAATAGCAATCAGCCCCAGCATTTT. Drawing the rest from reference TRBV30 and TRBJ1-5, the complete variable domain is SQTIHQWPATLVQPVGSPLSLECTVEGTSNPNLYWYRQAAGRGLQLLFYSVGIGQISSEVPQNLSASRPQDRQFILSSKKLLLSDSGFYLCAWSSNSNQPQHFGDGTRLSIL.

V and J are TRBV6-5 and TRBJ2-7; D assignment may be TRBD1 or TRBD2 (6 bases each). The V gene's germline CDR1 is MNHEY and CDR2 SVGAGI. V lost 0 bases, J lost 6 bases, and 12 bases lay in between. The CDR3 covers 14 residues. CDR3 sequence (DNA): TGTGCCAGCAGTTACTCCTGGGGGGCGCCCGAGCAGTACTTC. This encodes CASSYSWGAPEQYF.

On this clone: Additional DNA sequences in this sample encode the identical CDR3. This chain connects TRBV6-5 to TRBJ1-1, with a tentative D call TRBD1 (5 bases). The CDR3 is made up of 13 amino acids. Trimming took 9 bases from V and 1 from J, leaving 12 bases between them. CDR1 is MNHEY, CDR2 SVGAGI, per germline. CDR3 coding DNA: TGTGCCAGTCGGGGACCAGGGAACACTGAAGCTTTCTTT. It specifies CASRGPGNTEAFF.

This chain links TRBV27 with TRBJ2-7, with TRBD2 as a possible D gene (5 bases). The V gene lost 8 bases and the J gene lost 3 bases, with 14 bases spanning the gap. The length of the CDR3 is 13 residues. Germline V lookup: CDR1 MNHEY, CDR2 SMNVEV (reference sequence). The CDR3 nucleotides read TGTGCCAGCGGTGAACGGGAACTCTACGAGCAGTACTTC. Amino acids: CASGERELYEQYF.

A few counts support this clone. This sequence joins TRBV2 and TRBJ1-5; no clear D gene. Trimming cost V 4 bases and J 7 bases, with 11 bases left between them. The CDR3 covers 13 residues. CDR1 is SNHLY, CDR2 FYNNEI, per germline. In DNA form, the CDR3 reads TGTGCCAGCAGTGTTCTTCGAGGACAGCCCCAGCATTTT. It translates to CASSVLRGQPQHF.

The chain recombines TRBV7-2 with TRBJ2-2; D tentatively reads TRBD1 or TRBD2 (6 bases each). CDR3 length: 16 amino acids. CDR1 and CDR2 (germline): SGHTA, FQGNSA. V was trimmed by 2 bases and J by 3 bases, leaving 13 bases between them. CDR3 sequence: CASSLRWGADTGELFF. DNA for the CDR3: TGTGCCAGCAGCTTAAGGTGGGGGGCGGACACCGGGGAGCTGTTTTTT.

J is TRBJ2-5 and V is TRBV6-6; D remains unclear. This CDR3 region has 14 residues. V lost 0 bases, J lost 6 bases, and 11 bases lay in between. Germline assignment: CDR1 MNHNY and CDR2 SVGAGI (reference sequence). This CDR3 reads CASSYSRQDQTQYF. The CDR3 coding sequence is TGTGCCAGCAGTTACTCCCGGCAGGACCAGACCCAGTACTTC.

The V and J genes are TRBV6-1 and TRBJ1-5; possibly TRBD1 for D (5 bases). The CDR3 is 17 residues long. Germline CDR1 MNHNS, CDR2 SASEGT. Deletions cut 3 bases from V and 1 base from J, with 16 bases between. The CDR3 coding sequence is TGTGCCAGCAGTGATACCTTCAGGGCCGGGAGCAATCAGCCCCAGCATTTT. Its protein product is CASSDTFRAGSNQPQHF.

The rearrangement joins TRBV5-6 to TRBJ1-4; D remains ambiguous. Deletions cut 0 bases from V and 4 bases from J, with 4 bases between. The CDR3 extends over 13 amino acids. Germline CDR1 SGHDT, CDR2 YYEEEE. CDR3 amino acids: CASSLGLNEKLFF. CDR3 coding DNA: TGTGCCAGCAGCTTGGGACTTAATGAAAAACTGTTTTTT.

Remarks on this clone: The same CDR3 also results from other DNA sequences found in this sample. This chain connects TRBV2 to TRBJ1-5; D is possibly TRBD1 (5 bases). CDR1 SNHLY and CDR2 FYNNEI come from the germline V gene. With 6 bases removed from V and 6 bases from J, the gap between germline ends came to 9 bases. The CDR3 loop spans 12 amino acids. The CDR3: CASSGGGQPQHF. The CDR3 bases are TGTGCCAGCAGCGGGGGGGGTCAGCCCCAGCATTTT.

Concerning this clone: Germline is not matched at one junction end, which may reflect a read error. In nucleotides, the CDR3 is TGTGCTAGCAGCCAGACTAGGATGAATGAGCAGTTCTTC. It translates to CASSQTRMNEQFF. The V gene is TRBV7-7, the J gene TRBJ2-1; D perhaps matches TRBD2 (6 bases). CDR1 SSHAT and CDR2 FNYEAQ come from the germline V gene (reference sequence). The CDR3 length is 13 residues.

The rearrangement links TRBV6-5 to TRBJ2-1; possibly TRBD1 or TRBD2 for D (5 bases each). Trimming cost V 7 bases and J 9 bases, with 19 bases left between them. This CDR3 contains 14 residues. Per the germline V gene, CDR1 is MNHEY and CDR2 is SVGAGI. This chain's CDR3 is CASTPRLAGSEQFF. The DNA for the CDR3 is TGTGCCAGCACTCCAAGGTTGGCAGGGAGTGAGCAGTTCTTC.

For this clone: The sample contains more than one DNA sequence encoding this CDR3. This chain links TRBV5-1 with TRBJ1-3; D unresolved. The CDR3 contains 15 residues. From germline, CDR1 is SGHRS and CDR2 YFSETQ. Trimming pared 0 bases from V and 0 bases from J, leaving 7 bases between. As DNA, the CDR3 is TGCGCCAGCAGCTTGGAGGGATTCTCTGGAAACACCATATATTTT. It translates to CASSLEGFSGNTIYF.

The chain is built from TRBV9 and TRBJ2-1; 9 positions match TRBD2. This CDR3 has 18 amino acids. J gave up 5 bases and V 1 base, and 13 bases lay outside the gene matches. The germline V gene encodes CDR1 SGDLS and CDR2 YYNGEE. CDR3 sequence reads: CASSVLAGNTLGDNEQFF. CDR3 DNA sequence: TGTGCCAGCAGCGTACTAGCGGGAAACACTCTGGGCGACAATGAGCAGTTCTTC.

The chain joins TRBV7-9 to TRBJ2-3, with 8 bases that match TRBD1. The CDR3 has 16 residues. Germline assignment: CDR1 SEHNR and CDR2 FQNEAQ (reference sequence). Trimming at V came to 3 bases and at J to 3 bases, leaving 8 bases not matched to a gene. Here the CDR3 reads CASSLGGQGGTDTQYF. CDR3 sequence (DNA): TGTGCCAGCAGCTTGGGCGGACAGGGCGGAACAGATACGCAGTATTTT.

Notes on this clone: The identical CDR3 is also encoded by other nucleotide sequences in the sample. The chain combines TRBV18 with TRBJ2-5, with 7 bases lining up with TRBD2. There are 14 residues in the CDR3. Germline CDR1 and CDR2: KGHSH and LQKENI. V lost 2 bases to trimming and J lost 1 base; unmatched junction nucleotides: 1. CDR3 DNA sequence: TGTGCCAGCTCACCAGGGGGGGTCCAAGAGACCCAGTACTTC. Residues: CASSPGGVQETQYF. Together with reference TRBV18 and TRBJ2-5, the CDR3 gives the full variable domain: NAGVMQNPRHLVRRRGQEARLRCSPMKGHSHVYWYRQLPEEGLKFMVYLQKENIIDESGMPKERFSAEFPKEGPSILRIQQVVRGDSAAYFCASSPGGVQETQYFGPGTRLLVL.

V gene TRBV21-1 combines with J gene TRBJ2-7; the tabulated D call, TRBD2, remains unverified against the DNA. TRBV21-1 is recorded as a pseudogene. This CDR3 has 11 residues. CDR3 in DNA: TGTGCATATCTAGCGGCCCACGAGCAGTACTTC. Translation gives CAYLAAHEQYF.

The chain joins TRBV2 to TRBJ2-3, with 9 bases aligning to TRBD2. The V gene's germline CDR1 is SNHLY and CDR2 FYNNEI. The CDR3 sequence is 15 residues long. V lost 3 bases to trimming and J lost 1 base; unmatched junction nucleotides: 2. The CDR3: CASSERLAGTDTQYF. DNA for the CDR3: TGTGCCAGCAGTGAGAGACTAGCGGGCACAGATACGCAGTATTTT.

To note about this clone: The sample has other DNA sequences that encode this CDR3 too. The chain joins TRBV20-1 to TRBJ1-1; possibly TRBD1 for D (5 bases). This CDR3 is 11 amino acids long. Germline values: CDR1 DFQATT, CDR2 SNEGSKA (reference sequence). The ends were cut back, 3 bases at V and 7 bases at J, with 9 bases in the middle. The CDR3: CSARTESEAFF. In nucleotides, the CDR3 is TGCAGTGCTAGGACAGAAAGTGAAGCTTTCTTT.

The V gene is TRBV18, the J gene TRBJ2-1, with 8 bases lining up with TRBD1. Germline loops: CDR1 KGHSH, CDR2 LQKENI. CDR3 length equals 14 residues. V dropped 3 bases and J dropped 13; count of bases not matched to a gene: 11. The CDR3 nucleotides read TGTGCCAGCTCACCGAGTCATTCGGGACAGGAACAGTTCTTC. Protein product: CASSPSHSGQEQFF.

The rearrangement links TRBV5-6 to TRBJ2-5, with a possible D match to TRBD1 (6 bases). Trimming stripped 6 bases from V and 1 base from J, with 10 bases between. CDR3 length: 13 amino acids. Germline CDR1 reads SGHDT; CDR2 reads YYEEEE. CDR3 bases: TGTGCCAGCAACAAGGGGGTCCAAGAGACCCAGTACTTC. Its translation is CASNKGVQETQYF.